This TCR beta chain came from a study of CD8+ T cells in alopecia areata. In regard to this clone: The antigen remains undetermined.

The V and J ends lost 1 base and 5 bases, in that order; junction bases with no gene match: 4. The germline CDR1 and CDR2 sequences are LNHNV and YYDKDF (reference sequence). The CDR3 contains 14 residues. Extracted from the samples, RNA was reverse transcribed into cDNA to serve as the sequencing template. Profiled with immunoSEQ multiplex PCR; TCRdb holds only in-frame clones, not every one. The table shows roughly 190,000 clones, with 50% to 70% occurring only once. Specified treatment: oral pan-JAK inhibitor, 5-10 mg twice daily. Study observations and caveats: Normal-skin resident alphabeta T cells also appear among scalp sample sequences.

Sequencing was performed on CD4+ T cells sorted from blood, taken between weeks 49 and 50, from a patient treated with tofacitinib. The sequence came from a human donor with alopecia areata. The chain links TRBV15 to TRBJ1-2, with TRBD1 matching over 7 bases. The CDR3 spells CATSRGETGYGYTF. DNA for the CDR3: TGTGCCACCAGCAGAGGGGAGACAGGGTATGGCTACACCTTC.